The T cell receptor beta chain described here comes from a study of T cell changes during pregnancy in multiple sclerosis. Method: immunoSEQ multiplex PCR; TCRdb's copy keeps in-frame clones and lacks some. In the table there are roughly 86,000 clones, approximately 92% of which are singletons. The CDR3 extends over 11 amino acids. The V gene lost 4 bases and the J gene lost 2 bases, with 6 bases spanning the gap. CDR1 is DFQATT and CDR2 is SNEGSKA in the germline V gene (reference sequence). The input for sequencing was peripheral blood, taken in the first trimester of pregnancy. The TCR was taken from a female donor with multiple sclerosis, enrolled in a pregnancy study. The chain links TRBV20-1 to TRBJ2-7; D is ambiguous. CDR3 sequence reads: CSANRAYEQYF. CDR3 nucleotide sequence: TGCAGTGCTAATCGCGCCTACGAGCAGTACTTC.